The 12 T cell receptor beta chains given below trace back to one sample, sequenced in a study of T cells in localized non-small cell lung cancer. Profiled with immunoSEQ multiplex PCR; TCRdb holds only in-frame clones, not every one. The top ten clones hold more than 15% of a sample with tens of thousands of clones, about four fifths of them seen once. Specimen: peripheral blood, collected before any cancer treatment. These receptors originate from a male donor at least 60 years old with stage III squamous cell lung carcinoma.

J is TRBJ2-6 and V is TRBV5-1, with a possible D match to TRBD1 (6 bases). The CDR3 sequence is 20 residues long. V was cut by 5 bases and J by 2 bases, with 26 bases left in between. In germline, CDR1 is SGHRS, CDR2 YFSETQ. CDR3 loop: CASRRRTALSSMPGANVLTF. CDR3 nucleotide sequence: TGCGCCAGCAGACGACGGACAGCCCTGAGCTCTATGCCTGGGGCCAACGTCCTGACTTTC.

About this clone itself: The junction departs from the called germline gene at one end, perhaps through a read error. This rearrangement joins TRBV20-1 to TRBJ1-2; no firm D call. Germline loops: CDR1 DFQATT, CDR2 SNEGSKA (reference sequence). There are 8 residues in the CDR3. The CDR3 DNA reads TGCAGTGCTAGCAGGCTAAACTTC. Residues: CSASRLNF.

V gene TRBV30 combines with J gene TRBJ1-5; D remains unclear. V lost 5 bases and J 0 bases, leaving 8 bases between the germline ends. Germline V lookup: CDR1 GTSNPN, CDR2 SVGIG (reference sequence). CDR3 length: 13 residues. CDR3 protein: CAWGLSSNQPQHF. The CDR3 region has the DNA TGTGCCTGGGGCCTCAGTAGCAATCAGCCCCAGCATTTT.

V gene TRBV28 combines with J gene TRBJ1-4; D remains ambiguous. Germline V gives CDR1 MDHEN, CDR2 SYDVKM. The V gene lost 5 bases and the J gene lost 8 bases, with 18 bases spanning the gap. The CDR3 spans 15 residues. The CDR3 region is CASSRGDIPGEKLFF. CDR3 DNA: TGTGCCAGCAGTCGGGGTGACATCCCGGGAGAAAAACTGTTTTTT.

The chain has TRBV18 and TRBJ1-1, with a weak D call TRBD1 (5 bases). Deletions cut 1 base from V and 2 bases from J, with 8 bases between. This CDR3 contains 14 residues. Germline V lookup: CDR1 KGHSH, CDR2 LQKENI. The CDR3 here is CASSPRGINTEAFF. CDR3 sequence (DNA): TGTGCCAGCTCACCACGGGGGATAAACACTGAAGCTTTCTTT.

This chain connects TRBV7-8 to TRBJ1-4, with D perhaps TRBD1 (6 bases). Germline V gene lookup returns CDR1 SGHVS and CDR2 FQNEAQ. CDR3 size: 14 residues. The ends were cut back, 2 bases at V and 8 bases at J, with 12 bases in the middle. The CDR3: CASSLIGQGEKLFF. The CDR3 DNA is TGTGCCAGCAGCTTAATAGGTCAGGGGGAAAAACTGTTTTTT.

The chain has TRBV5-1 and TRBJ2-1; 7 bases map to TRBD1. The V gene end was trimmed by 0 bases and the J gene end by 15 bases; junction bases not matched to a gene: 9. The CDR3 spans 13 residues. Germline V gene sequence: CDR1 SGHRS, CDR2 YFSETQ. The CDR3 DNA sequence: TGCGCCAGCAGCTTGGAGTCTCTGGGACAGCGGTTCTTC. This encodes CASSLESLGQRFF.

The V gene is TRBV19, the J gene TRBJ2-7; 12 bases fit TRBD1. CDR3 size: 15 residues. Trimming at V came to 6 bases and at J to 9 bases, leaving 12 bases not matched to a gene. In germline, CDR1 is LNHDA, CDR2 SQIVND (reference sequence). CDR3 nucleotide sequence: TGTGCCAGTAGCAAGGGCGGGACAGGGGGCCGAGGGCAGTACTTC. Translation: CASSKGGTGGRGQYF.

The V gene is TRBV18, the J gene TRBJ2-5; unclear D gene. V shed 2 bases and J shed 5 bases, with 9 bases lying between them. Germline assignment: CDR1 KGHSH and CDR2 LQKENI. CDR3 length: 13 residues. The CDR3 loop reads CASSPGPAETQYF. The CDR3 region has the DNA TGTGCCAGCTCACCAGGCCCCGCTGAGACCCAGTACTTC.

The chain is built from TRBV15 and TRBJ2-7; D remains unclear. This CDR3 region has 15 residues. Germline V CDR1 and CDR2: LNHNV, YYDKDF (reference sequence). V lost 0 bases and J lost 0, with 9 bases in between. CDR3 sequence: CATSRESSHSYEQYF. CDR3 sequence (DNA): TGTGCCACCAGCAGAGAAAGCAGCCACTCCTACGAGCAGTACTTC.

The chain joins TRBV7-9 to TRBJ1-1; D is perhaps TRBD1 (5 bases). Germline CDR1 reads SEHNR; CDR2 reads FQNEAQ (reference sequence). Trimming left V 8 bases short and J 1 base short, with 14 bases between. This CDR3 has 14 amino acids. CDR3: CASLPQGQNTEAFF. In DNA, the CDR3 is TGTGCCAGCCTCCCTCAGGGCCAGAACACTGAAGCTTTCTTT. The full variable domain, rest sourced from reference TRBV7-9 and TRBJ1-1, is DTGVSQNPRHKITKRGQNVTFRCDPISEHNRLYWYRQTLGQGPEFLTYFQNEAQLEKSRLLSDRFSAERPKGSFSTLEIQRTEQGDSAMYLCASLPQGQNTEAFFGQGTRLTVV.

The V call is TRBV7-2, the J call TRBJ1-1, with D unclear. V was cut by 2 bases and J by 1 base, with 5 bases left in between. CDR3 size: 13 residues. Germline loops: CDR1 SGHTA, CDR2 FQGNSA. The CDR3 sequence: CASSLTSNTEAFF. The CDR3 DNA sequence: TGTGCCAGCAGCTTAACGTCGAACACTGAAGCTTTCTTT. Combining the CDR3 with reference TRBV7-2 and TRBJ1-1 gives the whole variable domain GAGVSQSPSNKVTEKGKDVELRCDPISGHTALYWYRQSLGQGLEFLIYFQGNSAPDKSGLPSDRFSAERTGGSVSTLTIQRTQQEDSAVYLCASSLTSNTEAFFGQGTRLTVV.